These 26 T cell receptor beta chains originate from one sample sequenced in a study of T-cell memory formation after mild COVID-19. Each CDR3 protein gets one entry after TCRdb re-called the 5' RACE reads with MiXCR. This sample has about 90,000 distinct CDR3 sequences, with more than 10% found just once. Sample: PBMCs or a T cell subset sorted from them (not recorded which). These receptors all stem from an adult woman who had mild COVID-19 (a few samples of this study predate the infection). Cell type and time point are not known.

CDR3 in amino acids: CASSYGTGGFSSYEQYF. DNA for the CDR3: TGTGCCAGCAGCTACGGGACAGGGGGTTTCAGCTCCTACGAGCAGTACTTC. The chain uses TRBV7-8 and TRBJ2-7; 11 bases match TRBD1. The V gene's germline CDR1 is SGHVS and CDR2 FQNEAQ. Trimming removed 4 bases from V and 0 bases from J; junction bases left unmatched: 8. CDR3 size: 17 residues.

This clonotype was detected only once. CDR3 in DNA: TGTGCCACCCTGGACAGGGGAGACTATGGCTACACCTTC. Translating gives CATLDRGDYGYTF. The V and J genes are TRBV15 and TRBJ1-2, with TRBD1 identical over 9 bases. Germline lookup yields CDR1 LNHNV and CDR2 YYDKDF (reference sequence). Trimming cost V 8 bases and J 3 bases; bases outside gene matches: 4. The CDR3 covers 13 residues.

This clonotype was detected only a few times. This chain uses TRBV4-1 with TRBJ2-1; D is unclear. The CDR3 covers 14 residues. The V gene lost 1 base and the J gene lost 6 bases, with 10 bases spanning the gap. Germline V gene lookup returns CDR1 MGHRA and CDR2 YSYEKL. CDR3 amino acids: CASSQGKGSNEQFF. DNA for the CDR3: TGCGCCAGCAGCCAAGGCAAGGGATCCAATGAGCAGTTCTTC.

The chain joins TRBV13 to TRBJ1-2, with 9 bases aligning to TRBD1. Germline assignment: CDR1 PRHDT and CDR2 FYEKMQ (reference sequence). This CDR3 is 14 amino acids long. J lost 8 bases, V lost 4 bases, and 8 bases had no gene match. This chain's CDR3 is CASSSPTGGRGYTF. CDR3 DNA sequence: TGTGCCAGCAGCTCGCCAACAGGGGGCCGAGGCTACACCTTC. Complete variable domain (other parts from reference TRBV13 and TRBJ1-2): AAGVIQSPRHLIKEKRETATLKCYPIPRHDTVYWYQQGPGQDPQFLISFYEKMQSDKGSIPDRFSAQQFSDYHSELNMSSLELGDSALYFCASSSPTGGRGYTFGSGTRLTVV.

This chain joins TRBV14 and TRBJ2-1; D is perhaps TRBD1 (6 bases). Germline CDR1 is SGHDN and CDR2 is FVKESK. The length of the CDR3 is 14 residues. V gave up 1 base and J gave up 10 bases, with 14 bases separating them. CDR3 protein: CASSQAESGTEQFF. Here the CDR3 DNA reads TGTGCCAGCAGCCAAGCCGAGTCAGGGACAGAGCAGTTCTTC.

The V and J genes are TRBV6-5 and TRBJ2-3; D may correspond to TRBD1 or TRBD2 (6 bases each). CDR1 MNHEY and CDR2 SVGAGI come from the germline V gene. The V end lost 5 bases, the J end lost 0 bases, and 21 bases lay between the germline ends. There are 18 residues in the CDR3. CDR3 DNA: TGTGCCAGCAGTAACAGAAGGGGGGCCCAATACAGCACAGATACGCAGTATTTT. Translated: CASSNRRGAQYSTDTQYF.

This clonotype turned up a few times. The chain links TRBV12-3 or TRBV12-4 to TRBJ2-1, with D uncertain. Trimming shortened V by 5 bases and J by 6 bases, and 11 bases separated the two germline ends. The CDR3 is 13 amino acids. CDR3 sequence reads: CASSLGSSNEQFF. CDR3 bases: TGTGCCAGCAGTCTGGGATCAAGCAATGAGCAGTTCTTC.

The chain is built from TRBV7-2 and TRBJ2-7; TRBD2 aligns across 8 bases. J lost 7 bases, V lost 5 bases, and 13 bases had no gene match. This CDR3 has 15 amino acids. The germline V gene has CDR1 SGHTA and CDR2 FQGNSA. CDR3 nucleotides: TGTGCCAGCAGCCCATTTGCGGGAGGCCCGGGGGAGCAGTACTTC. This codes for CASSPFAGGPGEQYF.

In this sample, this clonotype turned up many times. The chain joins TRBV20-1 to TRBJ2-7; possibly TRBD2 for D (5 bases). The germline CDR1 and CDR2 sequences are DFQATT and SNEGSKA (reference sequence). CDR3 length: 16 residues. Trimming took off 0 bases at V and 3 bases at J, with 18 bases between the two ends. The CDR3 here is CSARDSRAGQVYEQYF. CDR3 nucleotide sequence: TGCAGTGCTAGAGATAGCCGGGCGGGCCAGGTCTACGAGCAGTACTTC.

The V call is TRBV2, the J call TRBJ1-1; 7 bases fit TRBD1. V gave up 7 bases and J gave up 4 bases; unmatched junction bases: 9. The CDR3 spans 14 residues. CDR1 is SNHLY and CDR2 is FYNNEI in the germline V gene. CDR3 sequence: CASTLQGLVTEAFF. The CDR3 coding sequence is TGTGCCAGCACCTTACAGGGGTTGGTCACTGAAGCTTTCTTT.

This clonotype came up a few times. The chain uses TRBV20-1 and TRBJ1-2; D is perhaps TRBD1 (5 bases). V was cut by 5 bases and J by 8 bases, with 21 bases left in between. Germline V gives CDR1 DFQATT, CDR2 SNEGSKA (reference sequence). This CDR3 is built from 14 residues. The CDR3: CSAQTGWQGAGYTF. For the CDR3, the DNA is TGCAGTGCTCAAACCGGTTGGCAGGGAGCCGGCTACACCTTC.

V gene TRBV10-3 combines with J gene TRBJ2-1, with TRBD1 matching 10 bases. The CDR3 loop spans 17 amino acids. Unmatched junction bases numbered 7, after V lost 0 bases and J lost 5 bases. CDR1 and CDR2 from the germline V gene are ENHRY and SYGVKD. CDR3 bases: TGTGCCATCAGTGAGTCGAAAGACAGGGGGCCCCACAATGAGCAGTTCTTC. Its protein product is CAISESKDRGPHNEQFF.

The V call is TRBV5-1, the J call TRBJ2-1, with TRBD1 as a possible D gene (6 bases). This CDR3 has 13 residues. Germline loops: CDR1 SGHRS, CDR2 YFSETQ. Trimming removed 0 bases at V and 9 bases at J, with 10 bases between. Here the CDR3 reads CASSLDRVAEQFF. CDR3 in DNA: TGCGCCAGCAGCTTGGACAGGGTCGCTGAGCAGTTCTTC.

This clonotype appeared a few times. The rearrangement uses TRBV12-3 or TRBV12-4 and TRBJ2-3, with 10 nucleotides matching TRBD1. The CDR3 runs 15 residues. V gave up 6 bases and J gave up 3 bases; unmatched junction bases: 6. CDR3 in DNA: TGTGCCAGCAGAGACAGGGGGCCGGTTACAGATACGCAGTATTTT. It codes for CASRDRGPVTDTQYF.

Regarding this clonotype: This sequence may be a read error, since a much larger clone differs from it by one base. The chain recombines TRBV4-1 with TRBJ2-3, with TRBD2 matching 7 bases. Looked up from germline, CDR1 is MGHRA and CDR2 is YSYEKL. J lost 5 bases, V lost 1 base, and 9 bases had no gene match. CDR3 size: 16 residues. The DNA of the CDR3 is TGCGCCAGCAGCCAAGTCGCGGCGGGGGTCCTAGATACGCAGTATTTT. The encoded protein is CASSQVAAGVLDTQYF.

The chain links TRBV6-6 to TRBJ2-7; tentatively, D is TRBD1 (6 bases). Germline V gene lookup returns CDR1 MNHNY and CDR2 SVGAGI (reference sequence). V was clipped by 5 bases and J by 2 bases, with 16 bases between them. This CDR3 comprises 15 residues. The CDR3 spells CASSPRGRGAYEQYF. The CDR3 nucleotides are TGTGCCAGCAGTCCTCGGGGCAGGGGAGCCTACGAGCAGTACTTC.

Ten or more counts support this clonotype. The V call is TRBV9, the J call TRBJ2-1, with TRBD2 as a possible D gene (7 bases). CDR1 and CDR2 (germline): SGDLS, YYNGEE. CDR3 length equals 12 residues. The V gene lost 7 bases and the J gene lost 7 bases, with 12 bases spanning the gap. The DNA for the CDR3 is TGTGCCAGCGGGGGGGCGGAGAATGAGCAGTTCTTC. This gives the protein CASGGAENEQFF.

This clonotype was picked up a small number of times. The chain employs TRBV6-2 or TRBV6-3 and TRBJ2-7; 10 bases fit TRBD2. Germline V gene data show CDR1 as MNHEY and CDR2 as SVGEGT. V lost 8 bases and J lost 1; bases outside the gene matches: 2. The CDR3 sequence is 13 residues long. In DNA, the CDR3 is TGTGCCAGCTGGACTAGCGGATCCTACGAGCAGTACTTC. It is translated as CASWTSGSYEQYF.

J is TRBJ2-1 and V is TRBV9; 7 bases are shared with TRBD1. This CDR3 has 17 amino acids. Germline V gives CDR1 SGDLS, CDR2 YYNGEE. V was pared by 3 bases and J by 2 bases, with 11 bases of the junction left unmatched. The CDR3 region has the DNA TGTGCCAGCAGCGGAGGCCACGGGACAGAAACCTACAATGAGCAGTTCTTC. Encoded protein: CASSGGHGTETYNEQFF.

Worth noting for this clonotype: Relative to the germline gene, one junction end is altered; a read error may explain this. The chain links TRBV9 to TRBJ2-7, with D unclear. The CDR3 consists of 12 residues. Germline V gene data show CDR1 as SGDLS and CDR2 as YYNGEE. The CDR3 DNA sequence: TGTGCCAGCAGCTCTTACTCCCACGAGCAGTACTTC. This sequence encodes CASSSYSHEQYF.

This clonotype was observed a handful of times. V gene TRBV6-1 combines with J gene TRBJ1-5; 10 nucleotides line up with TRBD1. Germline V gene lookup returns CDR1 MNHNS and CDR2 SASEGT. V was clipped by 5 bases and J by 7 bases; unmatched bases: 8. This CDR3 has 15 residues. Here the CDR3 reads CASSLWDRGKQPQHF. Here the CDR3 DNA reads TGTGCCAGCAGTCTTTGGGACAGGGGTAAGCAGCCCCAGCATTTT.

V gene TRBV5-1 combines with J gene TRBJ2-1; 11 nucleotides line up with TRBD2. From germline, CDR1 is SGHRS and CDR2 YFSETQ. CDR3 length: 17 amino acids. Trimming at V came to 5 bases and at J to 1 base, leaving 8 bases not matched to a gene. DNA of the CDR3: TGCGCCAGCAGACCGGGACTAGCGGTGAGGTCCTACAATGAGCAGTTCTTC. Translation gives CASRPGLAVRSYNEQFF.

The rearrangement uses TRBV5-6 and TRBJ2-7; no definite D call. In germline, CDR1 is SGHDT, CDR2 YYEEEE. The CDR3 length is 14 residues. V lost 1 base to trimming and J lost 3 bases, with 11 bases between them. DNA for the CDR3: TGTGCCAGCAGCTTGCGGCAGGTTAACTACGAGCAGTACTTC. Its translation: CASSLRQVNYEQYF.

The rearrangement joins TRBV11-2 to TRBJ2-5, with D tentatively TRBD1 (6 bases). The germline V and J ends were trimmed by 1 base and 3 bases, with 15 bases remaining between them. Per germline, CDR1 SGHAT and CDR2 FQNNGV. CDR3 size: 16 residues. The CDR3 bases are TGTGCCAGCAGCTTAGTCGGTCCTGGGGGCGAAGAGACCCAGTACTTC. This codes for CASSLVGPGGEETQYF. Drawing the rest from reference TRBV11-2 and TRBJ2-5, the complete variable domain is EAGVAQSPRYKIIEKRQSVAFWCNPISGHATLYWYQQILGQGPKLLIQFQNNGVVDDSQLPKDRFSAERLKGVDSTLKIQPAKLEDSAVYLCASSLVGPGGEETQYFGPGTRLLVL.

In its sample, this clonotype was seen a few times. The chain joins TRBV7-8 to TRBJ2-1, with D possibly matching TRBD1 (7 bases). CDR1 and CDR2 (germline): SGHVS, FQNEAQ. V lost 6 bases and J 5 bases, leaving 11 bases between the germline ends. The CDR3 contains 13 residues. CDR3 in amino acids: CASRTGRHNEQFF. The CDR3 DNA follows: TGTGCCAGCAGGACAGGGAGGCACAATGAGCAGTTCTTC.

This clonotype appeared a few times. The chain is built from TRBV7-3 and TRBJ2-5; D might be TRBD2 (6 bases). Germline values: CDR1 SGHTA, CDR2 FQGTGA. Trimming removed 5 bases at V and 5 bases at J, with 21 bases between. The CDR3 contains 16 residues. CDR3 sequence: CASSPPGVGVRETQYF. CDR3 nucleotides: TGTGCCAGCAGCCCCCCGGGGGTAGGGGTTAGGGAGACCCAGTACTTC.